Sequencing of this TCR beta chain was carried out in a study of cytomegalovirus exposure and HLA in healthy donors (dated by TCRdb to 2016 to 2017). At the level of the whole study: An earlier analysis of approximately 550 of the donors reported approximately 270 Gb of sequence data and some 120 million unique TCR beta sequences from about 200 million T cells. An earlier analysis of a few hundred of the donors applied high-throughput TCR beta sequencing to assess whether each TCR beta V gene segment acted as functional or pseudogenic. A later genetic analysis used genome-wide SNP genotypes for about 55% of the 666 donors, treating that subset as a discovery cohort. The T cell repertoires of around 730 subjects were profiled by immunosequencing and related to cytomegalovirus serostatus. The number of typed donors differed by locus: about 629-630 for A, B, C, DRB1 and DQB1; 500 to 550 for DQA1; around 610 for DPA1; and roughly 470 for DPB1. To predict cytomegalovirus infection status, the study brought together high-throughput TCR immunosequencing, statistical association of individual TCRs with disease status, and machine learning. Among around 400 genotyped donors of the cohort, an average of approximately 250,000 unique TCR beta nucleotide sequences were sequenced per donor, roughly 20% of them non-productive. The genetic ancestry cluster associated with self-reported Caucasian donors included over 65% of the 350 to 500 genotyped donors. The study was designed to test whether signatures of past pathogen exposure could be identified by cataloging public T cell receptors. In the later analysis, no new phenotypic data were used to find candidate immune exposures; instead, reliance was placed on TCR beta sequences and their occurrence across donors. Approximately 300 gigabases of sequencing data and approximately 91 million unique TCR sequences made up an early release that covered several hundred HLA-typed donors. A later analysis re-analyzed previously published TCR beta repertoires from several hundred donors and added high-resolution HLA genotyping to study TCR occurrence patterns. All discovery cohort repertoires had been generated on a single sequencing platform. A separate validation cohort of roughly 130 different subjects was used in addition to the roughly 670-subject first cohort. HLA typing included class I and class II loci at four-digit resolution. Donor age, sex, ethnicity and CMV serostatus were compiled together with the repertoire data. Roughly 5 DR-DQ haplotypes were handled as single units for association and clustering, since linkage in the cohort was strong.

From a lookup of the germline V gene, CDR1 and CDR2 are SGDLS and YYNGEE. V and J lose 4 bases and 2 bases, and a span of 6 bases separates them. The CDR3 starts with the cysteine, ends with the phenylalanine, and has 12 residues. Only the CDR3 portion is preserved as DNA: 36 bases, with reading frame beginning at the first base. Library preparation used the immunoSEQ multiplex PCR assay. A mixture of 60 forward primers for TCR Vbeta segments and 13 reverse primers for TCR Jbeta segments was used in the multiplex PCR. The CDR3 region of rearranged TCR beta genes was amplified from genomic DNA by a multiplex PCR assay. Amplified TCR beta libraries were sequenced as 87-base-pair reads on the Illumina HiSeq System. Under the source paper's analysis protocol: Across the 700 or so repertoires, a later analysis counted tens of millions of unique TCR beta chains, 9 million to 14 million of which were shared by at least two donors. To remove PCR and sequencing errors, raw reads were error-corrected and collapsed into unique sequences using a nearest-neighbor algorithm that merged closely related sequences. V, D and J gene segments were assigned by aligning CDR3 sequences to IMGT reference sequences. For a sequence to be retained, a match of at least six nucleotides to both a V gene segment and a J gene segment was required. A rearrangement counted as productive if the CDR3 had no stop codons and remained in frame with V and J, and every other rearrangement counted as non-productive. CDR3 was defined according to IMGT convention as the region running from the second conserved V-encoded cysteine to the conserved J-encoded phenylalanine. In an earlier analysis of 587 of the donors, sequences lacking an unambiguous match to a single V gene segment were excluded. In an earlier analysis of some 590 of the donors, a V segment was called functional when productive rearrangements were above 56.7%, and segregating when the standard deviation between donors exceeded 5%. A statistical classification framework was developed to diagnose cytomegalovirus status using the catalog of TCR beta chain sequences. A later analysis assigned V and J genes by comparing TCR nucleotide sequences with IMGT/GENE-DB human TR gene sequences. In a later analysis, CDR3 sequences and most-parsimonious VDJ recombination scenarios were assigned using the TCRdist pipeline. In a later analysis, each TCR beta chain was defined by its CDR3 amino acid sequence together with its V-gene family, and reads without a unique V-gene family were excluded. To address suspected cross-contamination and a sequencing artifact, a later analysis removed a few hundred highly shared, low-generation-probability nucleotide sequences. For each public chain, a later analysis derived a clonal expansion index from normalized ranks of inferred template counts within each repertoire. In a later analysis, generation probabilities were computed with a VDJ recombination model fitted to out-of-frame rearrangements, and the resulting probabilities were checked against IGoR. A later analysis scored TCR-TCR, TCR-HLA and TCR-CMV co-occurrence with hypergeometric tests, applying a repertoire-size bias correction to TCR pairs. To estimate false discovery rates, a later analysis permuted the HLA or CMV assignments 20 times. In a later analysis, co-occurring TCRs were grouped using DBSCAN, and TCRdist sequence similarity was added for clustering within HLA-allele-positive subsets. Repertoires with fewer than 30,000 or more than 120,000 public chains, plus five repertoires with anomalous nucleotide sharing, were excluded from co-occurrence clustering. In TCRdb, the immuneACCESS table is reduced to in-frame sequences with V and J assigned. These tables do not hold every clone; where another copy was compared, an unresolved V gene accounts for under half, and the others remain unexplained. V, J and clone size reflect that table, while D and trimming were determined from the DNA. The sample table contains some 120,000 clones; only one count was recorded for 79% of them. The biggest ten clones account for 1.5% to 2.5% of the sample.

As to this clone: It has no known antigen specificity. The sample holds no much larger clone one base away, and base qualities are not on file.

The cohort consisted of 650 to 700 healthy bone marrow donors. At the time of sampling, all cohort members were nominally healthy, though unrecorded immune exposures were likely present. The donor was CMV seronegative and belonged to the group of 380 or so seronegative cohort members. Each donor provided a peripheral blood sample, and peripheral blood mononuclear cells were used for TCR beta sequencing. Genomic DNA extraction from the blood cell samples was performed with the Qiagen DNeasy Blood Extraction Kit. What the study reported, not specific to this receptor: V-gene and J-gene trimming of TCR beta chains was associated with a missense DCLRE1C variant in a later genetic analysis, and the association was replicated in an independent cohort. Assigning TCR associations to individual alleles was difficult when HLA alleles, especially DR and DQ, strongly co-occurred. While some public TCRs were present in many individuals, most TCR sequences turned up only very rarely across donors. Three of the identified cytomegalovirus-associated TCR beta chains were confirmed in vitro to be specific for cytomegalovirus antigens. Because some donors lacked HLA typing at each locus, the association tests relied only on the typed subset. Immune exposure information for the cohort was limited to CMV serostatus. Because counts were too low, roughly 18 rarely observed V segments, including chromosome 9 orphons, were left out of the earlier analysis of some 640 of the donors. Only TCR beta chains were sequenced in this cohort, and the absence of alpha or paired-chain data limited detectable features. Linkage disequilibrium might explain the correlated functional status among segregating V segments, but an unknown experimental factor could not be ruled out. Sequencing depth was assumed to be roughly uniform across donors in the presence/absence analyses, though that assumption may not hold. A group of highly shared sequence variants was considered likely to be a technical artifact of the sequencing pipeline. According to a later analysis, parvovirus B19, influenza, CMV and Epstein-Barr virus appeared linked to several top co-occurrence clusters. A later analysis found that most CMV-associated TCR beta chains appeared HLA-restricted, with HLA associations seemingly driven largely by CMV exposure. Cytomegalovirus status was reported to be diagnosed by the classifier with high specificity and sensitivity in both the original and validation cohorts. At a false discovery rate of 0.05, a later analysis linked some 17,000 TCR beta sequences to specific HLA alleles. A total of roughly 160 TCR beta chains were listed by the study as associated with cytomegalovirus. It was suggested by the authors that the approach could potentially be generalized to other disease states and immunological phenotypes. In a later analysis, HLA-associated TCR beta chains showed more clonal expansion and lower generation probabilities than non-associated chains that were equally common. A later genetic analysis reported fewer N-insertions in productive TCRs among donors in an Asian-associated ancestry cluster than the roughly 620-donor mean. Broadly in line with IMGT annotations, most TCR beta V segments showed up in productive rearrangements about 90% or about 30% of the time in an earlier analysis of 587 of the donors. A further reported finding was that TCR beta sequences accurately predicted the HLA-A and HLA-B alleles for most subjects in the first cohort. According to a later analysis, TCR association rates differed among HLA loci, with DRB1 alleles showing the most associated TCRs and HLA-C alleles showing the fewest. Some IMGT-functional V segments, including TRBV6-2 and TRBV6-3, could not be told apart with the 87-base-pair reads, so those segments were excluded.

This sequence uses TRBV9 and TRBJ2-5, with TRBD1 tentatively as D gene (5 bases match). The specimen was PBMCs. The receptor was isolated from a man between 18 and 29 years old in good health and CMV-seronegative. The CDR3 corresponds to CASSTGQETQYF. The base sequence is TGTGCCAGCAGCACAGGACAAGAGACCCAGTACTTC.